The rows below give T cell receptor beta chains drawn from one sample of a study of T cell repertoires in cytomegalovirus infection. TCRdb processed the reads anew with MiXCR; each CDR3 protein has one entry. The table includes over 55,000 distinct CDR3 sequences, roughly a fifth detected once. These receptors have no identified antigens. The sequenced sample was CD8+ T cells from cultured PBMCs, obtained from culture after CMV antigen stimulation. The receptors were gathered from a human donor in good health (CMV status not recorded). Some clones in this sample may be carry-over from other donors' samples. Each CDR3 is given with its conserved first and last residue. D genes are given only for firm matches. Expanded clones get a size class; other rows say once, few or many, or leave the size out.

d_call j_call v_call clone_size cdr3_aa cdr3_nt
TRBD1 TRBJ2-7 TRBV11-2 - CASSSRTGVSYEQYF TGTGCCAGCAGCTCAAGGACAGGGGTATCCTACGAGCAGTACTTC
- TRBJ2-6 TRBV6-6 few CASIQGNTGANVLTF TGTGCCAGCATCCAGGGGAATACCGGGGCCAACGTCCTGACTTTC
- TRBJ1-2 TRBV4-3 - CASSQFDSLYTF TGCGCCAGCAGCCAATTCGACAGCCTCTACACCTTC
TRBD1 TRBJ1-2 TRBV29-1 - CSVEEDRSYGYTF TGCAGCGTTGAAGAGGACAGGAGCTATGGCTACACCTTC
TRBD1 TRBJ1-1 TRBV6-6 - CASRPGTDTEAFF TGTGCCAGCAGGCCCGGGACAGACACTGAAGCTTTCTTT
- TRBJ1-1 TRBV4-1 - CASSHSQGKAEAFF TGCGCCAGCAGCCATTCTCAGGGGAAGGCTGAAGCTTTCTTT
- TRBJ1-1 TRBV6-2/TRBV6-3 few CASSYLSPGDEAFF TGTGCCAGCAGTTACCTTTCCCCAGGAGATGAAGCTTTCTTT
- TRBJ2-5 TRBV10-3 few CAISPQEGQQETQYF TGTGCCATCAGTCCCCAAGAAGGACAGCAAGAGACCCAGTACTTC
- TRBJ1-5 TRBV12-5 - CASGLEMERTTSRQPQHF TGTGCTAGTGGTTTGGAAATGGAGAGGACTACATCCAGGCAGCCCCAGCATTTT
TRBD1 TRBJ1-5 TRBV7-9 few CASSLGAGGTGQPQHF TGTGCCAGCAGCTTAGGGGCAGGGGGCACGGGTCAGCCCCAGCATTTT
TRBD1 TRBJ1-1 TRBV6-5 many CASGSPGTGATEAFF TGTGCCAGCGGATCCCCCGGGACAGGGGCCACTGAAGCTTTCTTT
- TRBJ1-1 TRBV27 once CASSLSPQGTEAFF TGTGCCAGCAGTTTATCCCCCCAGGGCACTGAAGCTTTCTTT
- TRBJ1-4 TRBV7-9 - CASSGGATNEKLFF TGTGCCAGCAGCGGAGGTGCAACTAATGAAAAACTGTTTTTT
- TRBJ2-5 TRBV7-9 - CASSRAGTQYF TGTGCCAGCAGCAGGGCCGGTACCCAGTACTTC
TRBD1 TRBJ2-3 TRBV19 - CASSPGQDTDTQYF TGTGCCAGTAGTCCAGGACAGGACACAGATACGCAGTATTTT
- TRBJ1-1 TRBV6-2/TRBV6-3 few CASRIGLGTEAFF TGTGCCAGCAGAATAGGGCTAGGGACTGAAGCTTTCTTT
TRBD1 TRBJ2-7 TRBV7-8 - CASSQGAGSYEQYF TGTGCCAGCAGCCAGGGGGCCGGCTCCTACGAGCAGTACTTC
- TRBJ1-2 TRBV28 - CASSFGGADGYTF TGTGCCAGCAGTTTTGGGGGCGCGGACGGCTACACCTTC
- TRBJ1-4 TRBV7-9 few CASSLGDSGRDEKLFF TGTGCCAGCAGCTTAGGGGACTCCGGGAGGGATGAAAAACTGTTTTTT
- TRBJ2-7 TRBV7-9 few CASRPGRIGDEQYF TGTGCCAGCAGACCGGGACGCATAGGAGATGAGCAGTACTTC
- TRBJ2-5 TRBV7-6 - CASSLPRRGPQETQYF TGTGCCAGCAGCTTACCTCGGCGGGGTCCTCAAGAGACCCAGTACTTC
- TRBJ1-5 TRBV6-6 - CASSYSAHQPQHF TGTGCCAGCAGTTACTCGGCCCATCAGCCCCAGCATTTT
- TRBJ1-2 TRBV12-3/TRBV12-4 few CASSFGGPGDGYTF TGTGCCAGCAGTTTCGGGGGACCAGGAGATGGCTACACCTTC
- TRBJ1-2 TRBV7-9 - CASSSGRGNHYGYTF TGTGCCAGCAGCTCCGGGAGGGGGAATCACTATGGCTACACCTTC
- TRBJ2-3 TRBV27 few CASQEHIEYPGTGTDTQYF TGTGCCAGCCAGGAGCATATTGAATATCCTGGGACTGGGACAGATACGCAGTATTTT
TRBD2 TRBJ2-7 TRBV30 few CAWSFRLAGASYEQYF TGTGCCTGGAGTTTTCGACTAGCGGGGGCCTCCTACGAGCAGTACTTC
- TRBJ2-7 TRBV11-1 - CASTRGVGEQYF TGTGCCAGCACCCGGGGAGTTGGCGAGCAGTACTTC
TRBD1 TRBJ2-7 TRBV7-2 few CASRTGAYEQYF TGTGCCAGCAGGACAGGGGCATACGAGCAGTACTTC
- TRBJ1-2 TRBV12-3/TRBV12-4 few CASSLGRANGYTF TGTGCCAGCAGTTTAGGGAGGGCGAATGGCTACACCTTC
- TRBJ2-7 TRBV6-1 many CASSFAGMQYF TGTGCCAGCAGTTTTGCGGGGATGCAGTACTTC
- TRBJ1-1 TRBV12-3/TRBV12-4 few CASSPSRANTEAFF TGTGCCAGCAGTCCCAGTCGAGCGAACACTGAAGCTTTCTTT
- TRBJ1-1 TRBV4-2 - CASSQVEINTEAFF TGTGCCAGCAGCCAAGTCGAAATTAACACTGAAGCTTTCTTT
- TRBJ1-5 TRBV7-8 few CASSLRGTDQPQHF TGTGCCAGCAGCTTGAGGGGTACGGATCAGCCCCAGCATTTT
- TRBJ1-1 TRBV5-6 - CASSWGGNSEAFF TGTGCCAGCAGCTGGGGGGGGAACTCTGAAGCTTTCTTT
- TRBJ2-7 TRBV6-2/TRBV6-3 - CASSYERRKEAYEQYF TGTGCCAGCAGTTACGAGCGACGGAAGGAGGCCTACGAGCAGTACTTC
TRBD2 TRBJ2-1 TRBV7-2 - CASSLAGLAANEQFF TGTGCCAGCAGCTTAGCGGGACTAGCGGCCAATGAGCAGTTCTTC
TRBD1 TRBJ1-2 TRBV7-9 - CASTGGQGHGYTF TGTGCCAGCACCGGGGGACAGGGTCATGGCTACACCTTC
- TRBJ1-1 TRBV7-9 - CASSQFSDYFMNTEAFF TGTGCCAGCAGCCAATTTAGCGATTACTTTATGAACACTGAAGCTTTCTTT
TRBD1 TRBJ2-1 TRBV20-1 few CSAREGGRKSTNEQFF TGCAGTGCTAGAGAAGGGGGCCGCAAATCCACCAATGAGCAGTTCTTC
- TRBJ2-6 TRBV7-2 - CASSLTRISGANVLTF TGTGCCAGCAGCTTAACTCGAATCTCTGGGGCCAACGTCCTGACTTTC
- TRBJ1-4 TRBV6-5 - CASSYFSGANNEKLFF TGTGCCAGCAGTTACTTCTCAGGGGCAAATAATGAAAAACTGTTTTTT